The 5 T cell receptor beta chains listed next were all sequenced from one sample in a study of blood T cell repertoires in COVID-19. Assay: immunoSEQ multiplex PCR; the TCRdb copy retains only in-frame clones and omits some. Of roughly 200,000 clones in the sample, around 85% were seen once. The sequenced sample was peripheral blood. The receptors derive from a man between 60 and 75 years old with acute or convalescent COVID-19.

The rearrangement links TRBV6-5 to TRBJ1-1, with D perhaps matching TRBD1 (6 bases). V was trimmed by 6 bases and J by 1 base, leaving 12 bases between them. From germline, CDR1 is MNHEY and CDR2 SVGAGI. The CDR3 runs 14 residues. The DNA of the CDR3 is TGTGCCAGCAGACCCTTGGACAGGAACACTGAAGCTTTCTTT. Translating gives CASRPLDRNTEAFF.

This chain links TRBV7-3 with TRBJ2-6; TRBD2 might be the D (6 bases). The V end lost 1 base, the J end lost 4 bases, and 11 bases lay between the germline ends. The CDR3 sequence is 16 residues long. Per the germline V gene, CDR1 is SGHTA and CDR2 is FQGTGA. CDR3 sequence reads: CASSLIRGSGANVLTF. In DNA, the CDR3 is TGTGCCAGCAGCTTAATTCGGGGGTCCGGGGCCAACGTCCTGACTTTC.

The rearrangement joins TRBV7-2 to TRBJ2-1; D is perhaps TRBD1 (6 bases). Germline V gene lookup returns CDR1 SGHTA and CDR2 FQGNSA. Trimming removed 11 bases from V and 5 bases from J, with 16 bases in between. This CDR3 is 13 amino acids long. Here the CDR3 reads CAVGTRTNNEQFF. The CDR3 DNA is TGTGCCGTCGGGACACGGACAAACAATGAGCAGTTCTTC.

The chain is built from TRBV29-1 and TRBJ1-3; 9 nucleotides align to TRBD1. V shed 7 bases and J 4 bases; nucleotides not matched to a gene: 11. CDR1 is SQVTM and CDR2 is ANQGSEA in the germline V gene. The CDR3 contains 15 residues. The chain's CDR3 is CSARWGTGRGNTIYF. The CDR3 DNA is TGCAGCGCACGATGGGGGACAGGGCGGGGAAACACCATATATTTT.

This clone was detected only once. The rearrangement links TRBV7-9 to TRBJ1-2; D is undetermined. The CDR3 extends over 12 amino acids. Germline values: CDR1 SEHNR, CDR2 FQNEAQ (reference sequence). Trimming pared 8 bases from V and 4 bases from J, leaving 11 bases between. The CDR3 DNA is TGTGCCAGCGGTCAGAGAGGCTATGGCTACACCTTC. Translating gives CASGQRGYGYTF.